Sequencing of this TCR beta chain was carried out in a study of T cell responses to AZD1222 COVID-19 vaccine. Generated by immunoSEQ multiplex PCR, the TCRdb table keeps only in-frame clones and is missing some. The sample contains about 120,000 clones, roughly 92% of which appear only once. Regarding the study as a whole: The reported proportion of spike-specific TCRs targeting unmutated variant regions was nearly half. The CD4 TCRs associated with vaccination extended across spike and predominated at 160-218 and 743-854. Seropositivity was recorded at baseline in only 6 or 7 AZD1222 recipients.

The length of the CDR3 is 13 residues. V lost 7 bases to trimming and J lost 5 bases, with 14 bases between them. Germline V gene data show CDR1 as MDHEN and CDR2 as SYDVKM. Second doses that came at about 4 or about 12 weeks were put together. This clone was found a few times. The target antigen is unknown. This receptor was obtained from an adult who received the AZD1222 COVID-19 vaccine. The V and J genes are TRBV28 and TRBJ1-2; possibly TRBD1 for D (5 bases). The sequencing here drew on peripheral blood, taken 28 days after the second AZD1222 dose. CDR3 amino acids: CASTSPGRYGYTF. CDR3 sequence (DNA): TGTGCCAGCACGTCCCCGGGGCGATATGGCTACACCTTC.